This TCR beta chain was captured in a study of CD8+ T cells in alopecia areata. General study points: Compared with mice, patients displayed less clear TCR sharing, possibly for HLA-related reasons.

Starting from PBMCs, sorting isolated CD4+ and CD8+ T cells. Sequencing templates came from extracted RNA that was reverse transcribed into cDNA. The table came from immunoSEQ multiplex PCR; TCRdb's copy has only in-frame clones and leaves some out. Of 150,000 to 200,000 clones listed, approximately 60% are singletons. Turning to this clone: The antigen remains undetermined.

Germline CDR1 MDHEN, CDR2 SYDVKM. CDR3 length: 16 amino acids. V was cut by 5 bases and J by 0 bases, with 17 bases left in between. The receptor's source is a human donor in good health. The source material was CD4+ T cells sorted from blood. V is TRBV28 and J is TRBJ2-7, with D unclear. The chain's CDR3 is CASSLPLRRNSYEQYF. The DNA for the CDR3 is TGTGCCAGCAGTCTCCCCCTCCGACGGAACTCCTACGAGCAGTACTTC.